The TCR beta chain under discussion was sequenced for a study of blood T cell repertoires in COVID-19. About the study: COVID-19 samples collected from the United States, Italy and Spain covered acute and convalescent phases. T cells, B-cell-depleted T cells, or PBMCs provided the cDNA or gDNA that served as material.

From germline, CDR1 is SNHLY and CDR2 FYNNEI. Trimming removed 1 base from V and 3 bases from J, with 7 bases in between. This CDR3 comprises 14 residues. The table came from immunoSEQ multiplex PCR; TCRdb's copy has only in-frame clones and leaves some out. The table records some 93,000 clones, about 80% of them present only once. The sequencing sample was made of peripheral blood. The chain combines TRBV2 with TRBJ1-5, with D possibly matching TRBD1 (5 bases). This receptor was identified in a man in his 70s with acute or convalescent COVID-19. CDR3 protein: CASSEGQPNQPQHF. CDR3 coding DNA: TGTGCCAGCAGTGAAGGACAGCCCAATCAGCCCCAGCATTTT.